This TCR beta chain was recovered during a study of CD8 T cells in ankylosing spondylitis. Study-level results: Enrichment of disease-linked clones was reportedly significant in matched ankylosing spondylitis synovial fluid. A motif in TCR beta, a set of roughly 8 highly homologous variants, appeared characteristic of ankylosing spondylitis blood. Certain motif variants had earlier appeared in reactive arthritis synovial fluid and blood.

The CDR3 is 16 residues long. J was trimmed by 6 bases and V by 6 bases; bases with no gene match: 14. A quantitative 5'-RACE method, one with molecular barcodes, was used to make TCR beta libraries. From the 5' RACE reads, TCRdb called clonotypes with MiXCR, one entry per CDR3 protein. This repertoire shows 150,000 to 250,000 distinct CDR3 sequences, 13% found once; its top ten account for approximately 15%. This clonotype came up once. The antigen remains undetermined. Sequencing was performed on blood, either unsorted or a sorted T cell fraction (not recorded which). V is TRBV12-3 or TRBV12-4 and J is TRBJ1-2, with 9 bases fitting TRBD1. This TCR derives from a male donor with ankylosing spondylitis or in good health (not recorded which). The CDR3 DNA reads as TGTGCCAGCAGACCCGGGACAGGGTTTGGAGAAGATGGCTACACCTTC. It translates to CASRPGTGFGEDGYTF.